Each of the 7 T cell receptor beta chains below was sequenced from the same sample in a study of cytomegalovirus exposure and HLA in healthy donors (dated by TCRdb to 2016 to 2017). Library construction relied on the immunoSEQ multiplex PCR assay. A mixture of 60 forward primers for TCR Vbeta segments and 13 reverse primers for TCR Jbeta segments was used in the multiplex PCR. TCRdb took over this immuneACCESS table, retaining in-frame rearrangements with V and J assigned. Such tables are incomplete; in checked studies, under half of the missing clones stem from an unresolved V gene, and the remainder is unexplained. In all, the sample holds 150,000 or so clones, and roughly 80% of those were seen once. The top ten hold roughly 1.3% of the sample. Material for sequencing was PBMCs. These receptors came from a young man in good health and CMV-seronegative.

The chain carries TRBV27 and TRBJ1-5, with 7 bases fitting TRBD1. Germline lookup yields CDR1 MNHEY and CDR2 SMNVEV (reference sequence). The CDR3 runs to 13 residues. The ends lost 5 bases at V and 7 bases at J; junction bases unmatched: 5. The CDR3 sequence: CASSRQGSQPQHF. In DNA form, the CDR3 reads TGTGCCAGCAGTAGACAGGGTTCCCAGCCCCAGCATTTT.

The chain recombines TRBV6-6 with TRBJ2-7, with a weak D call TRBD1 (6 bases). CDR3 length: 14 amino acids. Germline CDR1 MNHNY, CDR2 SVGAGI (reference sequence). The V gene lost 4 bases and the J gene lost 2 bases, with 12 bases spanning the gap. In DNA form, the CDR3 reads TGTGCCAGCAGTTGGAGGACAGAGACCTACGAGCAGTACTTC. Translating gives CASSWRTETYEQYF.

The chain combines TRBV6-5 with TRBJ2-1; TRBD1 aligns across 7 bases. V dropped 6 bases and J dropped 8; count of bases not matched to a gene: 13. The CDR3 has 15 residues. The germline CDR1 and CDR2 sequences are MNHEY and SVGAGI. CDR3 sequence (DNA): TGTGCCAGCAGAAAGGGGCCCGACAGGGAGTATGAGCAGTTCTTC. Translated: CASRKGPDREYEQFF.

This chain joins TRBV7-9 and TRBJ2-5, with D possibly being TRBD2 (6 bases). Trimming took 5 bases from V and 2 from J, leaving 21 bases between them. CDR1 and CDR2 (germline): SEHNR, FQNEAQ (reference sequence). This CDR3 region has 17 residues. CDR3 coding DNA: TGTGCCAGCAGCCCGGGACTCCCCCCGAAATCTCAAGAGACCCAGTACTTC. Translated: CASSPGLPPKSQETQYF.

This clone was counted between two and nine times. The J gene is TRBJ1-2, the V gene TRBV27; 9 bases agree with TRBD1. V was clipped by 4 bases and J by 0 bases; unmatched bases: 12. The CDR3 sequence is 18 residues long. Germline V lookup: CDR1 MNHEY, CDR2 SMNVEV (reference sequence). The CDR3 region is CASSSGTGKTLANYGYTF. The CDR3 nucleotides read TGTGCCAGCAGTTCCGGGACAGGGAAAACTTTAGCTAACTATGGCTACACCTTC.

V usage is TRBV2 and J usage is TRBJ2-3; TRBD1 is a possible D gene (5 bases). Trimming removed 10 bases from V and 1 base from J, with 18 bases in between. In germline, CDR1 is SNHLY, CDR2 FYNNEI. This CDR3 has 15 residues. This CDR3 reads CATKLQGRGTDTQYF. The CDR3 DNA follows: TGTGCCACCAAACTCCAGGGTAGGGGCACAGATACGCAGTATTTT.

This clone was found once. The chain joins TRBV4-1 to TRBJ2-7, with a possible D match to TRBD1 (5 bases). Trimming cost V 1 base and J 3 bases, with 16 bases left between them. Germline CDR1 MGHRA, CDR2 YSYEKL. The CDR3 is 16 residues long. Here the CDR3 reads CASSQGRQGTVYEQYF. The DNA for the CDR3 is TGCGCCAGCAGCCAAGGAAGGCAGGGAACTGTCTACGAGCAGTACTTC.